Below are 6 T cell receptor beta chains sequenced from a single sample in a study of shared clonotypes between healthy human individuals. The protocol was immunoSEQ multiplex PCR, while the TCRdb copy is restricted to in-frame clones and leaves out a portion. This repertoire shows some 1,900,000 clones, about 94% found once; its top ten account for 0.95% to 1.5%. Naive-designated CD8 cells lacked CD45RO, were positively enriched for CCR7, and omitted terminally differentiated effector memory CD45RA+ cells. The sequenced sample consisted of naive CD8+ T cells sorted from blood. The receptors here all came from a man between 18 and 29 years old in good health.

The chain employs TRBV5-6 and TRBJ2-7, with D hard to call. This CDR3 comprises 14 residues. Germline values: CDR1 SGHDT, CDR2 YYEEEE. Trimming left V 3 bases short and J 5 bases short, with 15 bases between. The CDR3 is CASSSLMVHHEQYF. Written as DNA, the CDR3 is TGTGCCAGCAGCTCACTAATGGTTCACCACGAGCAGTACTTC. Using reference TRBV5-6 and TRBJ2-7 for the parts outside the CDR3, the full variable domain is DAGVTQSPTHLIKTRGQQVTLRCSPKSGHDTVSWYQQALGQGPQFIFQYYEEEERQRGNFPDRFSGHQFPNYSSELNVNALLLGDSALYLCASSSLMVHHEQYFGPGTRLTVT.

The chain links TRBV7-8 to TRBJ2-6, with a possible D match to TRBD2 (5 bases). Germline V gene sequence: CDR1 SGHVS, CDR2 FQNEAQ. This CDR3 spans 16 amino acids. Trimming shortened V by 2 bases and J by 0 bases, and 8 bases separated the two germline ends. The CDR3 region has the DNA TGTGCCAGCAGCTTATGGGGAGACTCTGGGGCCAACGTCCTGACTTTC. This gives the protein CASSLWGDSGANVLTF.

The chain links TRBV28 to TRBJ2-7; D unclear. The CDR3 is 14 residues long. V lost 2 bases, J lost 2 bases, and 10 bases lay in between. In germline, CDR1 is MDHEN, CDR2 SYDVKM. The CDR3 region is CASSLMSLAYEQYF. CDR3 DNA sequence: TGTGCCAGCAGTTTAATGTCATTAGCCTACGAGCAGTACTTC.

The V call is TRBV15, the J call TRBJ2-1; the D gene is possibly TRBD2 (5 bases). Germline CDR1 reads LNHNV; CDR2 reads YYDKDF (reference sequence). The V end lost 0 bases, the J end lost 0 bases, and 12 bases lay between the germline ends. The CDR3 sequence is 17 residues long. The CDR3 sequence: CATSRDKSGSSYNEQFF. The CDR3 DNA reads as TGTGCCACCAGCAGAGATAAGTCGGGGAGCTCCTACAATGAGCAGTTCTTC.

The chain has TRBV28 and TRBJ1-1; TRBD1 is a possible D gene (6 bases). The V gene lost 3 bases and the J gene lost 4 bases, with 12 bases spanning the gap. The CDR3 runs 14 residues. Germline V CDR1 and CDR2: MDHEN, SYDVKM. The DNA of the CDR3 is TGTGCCAGCAGTTTGGGAGGGGGTTTCACTGAAGCTTTCTTT. It codes for CASSLGGGFTEAFF.

This rearrangement joins TRBV28 to TRBJ1-2; possible D gene TRBD1, 6 bases. Looked up from germline, CDR1 is MDHEN and CDR2 is SYDVKM. V lost 5 bases and J lost 7, with 17 bases in between. This CDR3 is built from 14 residues. CDR3: CASSMAGDRGGYTF. CDR3 bases: TGTGCCAGCAGTATGGCAGGGGATCGAGGTGGCTACACCTTC.